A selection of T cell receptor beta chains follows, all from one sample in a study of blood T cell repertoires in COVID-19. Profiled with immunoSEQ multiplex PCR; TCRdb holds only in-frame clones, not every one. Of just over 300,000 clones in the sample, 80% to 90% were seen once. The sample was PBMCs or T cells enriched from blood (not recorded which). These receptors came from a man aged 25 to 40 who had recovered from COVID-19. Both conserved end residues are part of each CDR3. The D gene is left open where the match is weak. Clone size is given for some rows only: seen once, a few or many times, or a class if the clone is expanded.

CASSFGLLDEQYF	TGTGCCAGCAGCTTCGGACTACTCGACGAGCAGTACTTC	-	TRBJ2-7	13	TRBV7-2	-
CASSQGKGTEAFF	TGCGCCAGCAGCCAAGGTAAGGGGACTGAAGCTTTCTTT	-	TRBJ1-1	13	TRBV4-1	-
CASSNRDTNNSPLHF	TGCGCCAGCAGCAACCGGGACACAAATAATTCACCCCTCCACTTT	-	TRBJ1-6	15	TRBV5-1	-
CASITGSGNTIYF	TGTGCCAGCATCACGGGGTCTGGAAACACCATATATTTT	-	TRBJ1-3	13	TRBV7-2	-
CASSVLGPGITGGTIYF	TGTGCCAGCAGCGTACTTGGCCCCGGGATCACCGGGGGCACCATATATTTT	-	TRBJ1-3	17	TRBV9	-
CASSLARTSGLSDEQFF	TGTGCCAGCAGCTTAGCGCGAACTAGCGGGCTTAGCGATGAGCAGTTCTTC	TRBD2	TRBJ2-1	17	TRBV7-6	-
CASSLMGRQAFF	TGTGCCAGCAGTTTAATGGGGAGACAAGCTTTCTTT	-	TRBJ1-1	12	TRBV12-3/TRBV12-4	-
CASSLEMRQVANSPLHF	TGTGCCAGCAGCTTAGAGATGAGACAGGTCGCTAATTCACCCCTCCACTTT	-	TRBJ1-6	17	TRBV7-4	-
CASSSEANYGYTF	TGTGCCAGCAGTTCAGAAGCGAACTATGGCTACACCTTC	-	TRBJ1-2	13	TRBV6-5	-
CASSISWSYEQYF	TGTGCCAGTAGTATTAGTTGGTCCTACGAGCAGTACTTC	-	TRBJ2-7	13	TRBV19	few
CASSYGTGAFETQYF	TGTGCCAGCAGTTACGGGACAGGGGCCTTCGAGACCCAGTACTTC	TRBD1	TRBJ2-5	15	TRBV6-5	-
CATSVGTRLTDTQYF	TGTGCCACCAGTGTCGGGACTAGGCTCACAGATACGCAGTATTTT	TRBD2	TRBJ2-3	15	TRBV24-1	-
CATSDLLAGGVHEQFF	TGTGCCACCAGTGATCTACTAGCGGGAGGGGTCCATGAGCAGTTCTTC	TRBD2	TRBJ2-1	16	TRBV24-1	-
CASSDEGTGRTGELFF	TGTGCCAGCAGTGACGAAGGGACAGGGAGGACCGGGGAGCTGTTTTTT	TRBD1	TRBJ2-2	16	TRBV6-4	-
CATSDSGGQGFGEQYF	TGTGCCACCAGTGATAGTGGGGGACAGGGGTTTGGCGAGCAGTACTTC	TRBD1	TRBJ2-7	16	TRBV24-1	once
CASSLARGPEEQYF	TGTGCCAGCAGTTTAGCCAGGGGGCCGGAAGAGCAGTACTTC	TRBD1	TRBJ2-7	14	TRBV28	-
CASSPWASGSGEQYF	TGTGCCAGCAGCCCCTGGGCTAGCGGGAGTGGCGAGCAGTACTTC	TRBD2	TRBJ2-7	15	TRBV5-5	-
CASSKIAGGPSFGELFF	TGCGCCAGCAGCAAAATAGCGGGAGGGCCATCGTTCGGGGAGCTGTTTTTT	TRBD2	TRBJ2-2	17	TRBV5-1	-
CATRRTAWIF	TGCGCCACCAGGCGGACAGCGTGGATCTTT	-	TRBJ1-1	10	TRBV10-2	-
CASSGLAGAQETQYF	TGTGCCAGCAGTGGACTAGCGGGAGCTCAAGAGACCCAGTACTTC	TRBD2	TRBJ2-5	15	TRBV25-1	once
CASSLTPPGSGLATYEQYF	TGTGCCAGCAGCTTAACACCGCCTGGATCGGGACTAGCGACCTACGAGCAGTACTTC	TRBD2	TRBJ2-7	19	TRBV7-6	-
CAISESLGTGGTEAFF	TGTGCCATCAGTGAGTCGTTAGGGACAGGGGGCACTGAAGCTTTCTTT	TRBD1	TRBJ1-1	16	TRBV10-3	once
CASRDHRGTDTQYF	TGCGCCAGCAGAGATCACCGGGGCACAGATACGCAGTATTTT	-	TRBJ2-3	14	TRBV10-2	-
CASTPGTGGSNTGELFF	TGTGCCAGCACCCCCGGGACAGGGGGATCGAACACCGGGGAGCTGTTTTTT	TRBD1	TRBJ2-2	17	TRBV27	once
CASSIETGRTEAFF	TGTGCCAGTAGTATAGAGACAGGAAGGACTGAAGCTTTCTTT	-	TRBJ1-1	14	TRBV19	few
CASSFRDSASGNTIYF	TGTGCCAGCAGCTTCCGGGACAGCGCCTCTGGAAACACCATATATTTT	TRBD1	TRBJ1-3	16	TRBV7-2	-
CSASRAGTGDQPQHF	TGCAGTGCTAGTAGAGCCGGGACAGGGGACCAGCCCCAGCATTTT	TRBD1	TRBJ1-5	15	TRBV20-1	-
CASSYRGAGYEQYF	TGTGCCAGCAGTTACAGGGGCGCTGGATACGAGCAGTACTTC	-	TRBJ2-7	14	TRBV6-5	-
CASSPQGVNTEAFF	TGTGCCAGCAGCCCGCAGGGCGTGAACACTGAAGCTTTCTTT	-	TRBJ1-1	14	TRBV11-2	few
CASAGGVYNEQFF	TGTGCCAGTGCGGGGGGGGTGTACAATGAGCAGTTCTTC	TRBD2	TRBJ2-1	13	TRBV28	-
CAPDCGSSYNSPLHF	TGTGCCCCTGACTGTGGGAGCTCCTATAATTCACCCCTCCACTTT	-	TRBJ1-6	15	TRBV5-3	-
CATSPSGNYNEQFF	TGTGCCACCAGCCCTAGCGGCAACTACAATGAGCAGTTCTTC	TRBD2	TRBJ2-1	14	TRBV24-1	-
CASSLRARVTEAFF	TGTGCCAGCAGTTTACGGGCCAGGGTCACTGAAGCTTTCTTT	-	TRBJ1-1	14	TRBV27	-
CASSGWTGPNEKLFF	TGCGCCAGCAGCGGATGGACAGGTCCTAATGAAAAACTGTTTTTT	TRBD1	TRBJ1-4	15	TRBV5-1	-
CSVDSDRARQETQYF	TGCAGCGTTGACAGTGACAGGGCTCGGCAAGAGACCCAGTACTTC	TRBD1	TRBJ2-5	15	TRBV29-1	-
CASSQGRNYYNEQFF	TGTGCCAGCAGCCAAGGGCGGAACTACTACAATGAGCAGTTCTTC	-	TRBJ2-1	15	TRBV14	-
CASSHDRFPQETQYF	TGTGCCAGCAGCCATGACAGGTTCCCCCAAGAGACCCAGTACTTC	-	TRBJ2-5	15	TRBV7-9	once
CASSLLPHRAGRQPQHF	TGTGCCAGCAGTTTACTCCCCCACAGGGCCGGACGTCAGCCCCAGCATTTT	-	TRBJ1-5	17	TRBV28	-
CASSLRVPGLLDTQYF	TGTGCCAGCAGCCTCCGAGTCCCGGGACTTTTAGATACGCAGTATTTT	-	TRBJ2-3	16	TRBV11-1	-
CASSDFGTGYGYTF	TGCGCCAGCAGTGATTTTGGGACTGGCTATGGCTACACCTTC	-	TRBJ1-2	14	TRBV10-2	-
CASSRQGGNQPQHF	TGTGCCAGTAGTCGACAGGGAGGCAATCAGCCCCAGCATTTT	TRBD1	TRBJ1-5	14	TRBV19	-
CASSHSPPSSTTDTQYF	TGCGCCAGCAGCCACTCTCCGCCCTCCAGTACAACAGATACGCAGTATTTT	-	TRBJ2-3	17	TRBV4-1	-
CASSLHSGRAGTGELFF	TGCGCCAGCAGCTTGCATAGCGGGAGGGCCGGCACCGGGGAGCTGTTTTTT	TRBD2	TRBJ2-2	17	TRBV5-1	-
CASSPETGELFF	TGTGCCAGCAGTCCCGAGACCGGGGAGCTGTTTTTT	-	TRBJ2-2	12	TRBV12-3/TRBV12-4	-
CATSDLGRGQDTQYF	TGTGCCACCAGTGATTTGGGCAGGGGGCAAGATACGCAGTATTTT	TRBD1	TRBJ2-3	15	TRBV24-1	-
CASSRRVVNTIYF	TGTGCCAGCAGCCGCAGGGTGGTGAACACCATATATTTT	-	TRBJ1-3	13	TRBV7-2	-
CASSQDQGAGYTF	TGTGCCAGCAGCCAAGACCAGGGTGCTGGCTACACCTTC	-	TRBJ1-2	13	TRBV4-2	-